These T cell receptor beta chains were read from a single sample in a study of blood T cells in healthy people across ages. TCRdb reprocessed the 5' RACE reads via MiXCR and lists one record per CDR3 protein. The profile shows about 800,000 distinct CDR3 sequences, roughly 25% of them singletons. The same data also contributed to another study, on T cells of mothers and their children.

Sequenced: blood. These receptors were obtained from a boy between 10 and 17 years old in good health. CDR3s include the opening cysteine and the closing phenylalanine or tryptophan. D genes are given only for firm matches. The size entry is marked missing in some rows and otherwise reads once, few, many or a size class.

d_call clone_size j_call v_call cdr3_length cdr3_aa cdr3_nt
TRBD2 NA TRBJ2-5 TRBV20-1 16 CSAQSGIAGGRWTQYF TGCAGTGCCCAAAGCGGAATAGCGGGAGGCCGGTGGACCCAGTACTTC
TRBD1 NA TRBJ1-2 TRBV28 16 CTSSFYRDRVNYGYTF TGTACCAGCAGTTTCTACCGGGACAGGGTTAACTATGGCTACACCTTC
NA NA TRBJ2-5 TRBV29-1 15 CSVVGWGGDSETQYF TGCAGCGTTGTGGGATGGGGGGGCGATTCGGAGACCCAGTACTTC
TRBD2 NA TRBJ2-2 TRBV11-2 16 CASSPASGSNTGELFF TGTGCCAGCAGCCCCGCTAGCGGGAGCAACACCGGGGAGCTGTTTTTT
NA few TRBJ1-5 TRBV9 14 CASNPGPGNQPQHF TGTGCCAGTAACCCGGGCCCGGGCAATCAGCCCCAGCATTTT
NA NA TRBJ1-1 TRBV5-1 13 CANSLTGDTEAFF TGCGCCAACAGCTTAACAGGAGACACTGAAGCTTTCTTT
NA NA TRBJ2-7 TRBV6-2/TRBV6-3 15 CASSFSRGSSDEQYF TGTGCCAGCAGTTTTAGCCGGGGATCCTCGGACGAGCAGTACTTC
NA NA TRBJ2-7 TRBV28 13 CAVGGTGLYEQYF TGTGCCGTGGGGGGGACAGGATTATACGAGCAGTACTTC
NA NA TRBJ2-1 TRBV18 16 CASSPPYRVRYNEQFF TGTGCCAGCTCACCACCCTACAGGGTTCGGTACAATGAGCAGTTCTTC
NA few TRBJ2-7 TRBV9 15 CASSVGASFGVEQYF TGTGCCAGCAGCGTAGGGGCCTCGTTTGGAGTCGAGCAGTACTTC
NA NA TRBJ1-2 TRBV4-1 17 CASSQVPGAPSSYGYTF TGCGCCAGCAGCCAAGTGCCAGGGGCCCCTTCTAGCTATGGCTACACCTTC
NA NA TRBJ1-3 TRBV9 15 CASSATGLSGNTIYF TGTGCCAGCAGCGCTACAGGGCTCTCTGGAAACACCATATATTTT
NA once TRBJ1-2 TRBV3-1 14 CASSQDRLMYGYTF TGTGCCAGCAGCCAAGATAGGTTAATGTATGGCTACACCTTC
TRBD2 NA TRBJ2-1 TRBV29-1 14 CSALRLAGGNEQFF TGCAGCGCCCTACGCCTAGCGGGAGGGAATGAGCAGTTCTTC
NA few TRBJ1-5 TRBV20-1 12 CSARDVGQPQHF TGCAGTGCTAGAGATGTGGGTCAGCCCCAGCATTTT
NA few TRBJ2-5 TRBV4-3 16 CASSQDLTADQETQYF TGCGCCAGCAGCCAAGACTTGACGGCGGATCAAGAGACCCAGTACTTC
TRBD2 NA TRBJ2-1 TRBV28 17 CASSLNLAGGAYNEQFF TGTGCCAGCAGTTTAAACCTAGCGGGGGGGGCCTACAATGAGCAGTTCTTC
NA NA TRBJ2-3 TRBV7-9 16 CASSRGTVGSTDTQYF TGTGCCAGCAGCCGGGGGACAGTTGGGAGCACAGATACGCAGTATTTT
NA many TRBJ2-4 TRBV29-1 13 CSVVTAGGNIQYF TGCAGCGTTGTCACTGCCGGGGGAAACATTCAGTACTTC
NA NA TRBJ2-3 TRBV6-6 13 CASSYSTRDTQYF TGTGCCAGCAGTTACTCGACGCGGGATACGCAGTATTTT
NA few TRBJ2-1 TRBV11-1 15 CASTVEGSWRNEQFF TGTGCCAGCACCGTCGAAGGATCGTGGCGCAATGAGCAGTTCTTC
TRBD2 few TRBJ2-7 TRBV20-1 16 CSARESGLAGTREQYF TGCAGTGCTAGAGAGTCGGGGCTAGCGGGAACCCGCGAGCAGTACTTC
NA few TRBJ2-4 TRBV7-9 15 CASSSNREAKNIQYF TGTGCCAGCAGCTCAAACAGGGAAGCCAAAAACATTCAGTACTTC
NA NA TRBJ2-5 TRBV2 15 CAGSELVGDLETQYF TGTGCCGGCAGTGAACTCGTCGGTGACTTGGAGACCCAGTACTTC
TRBD1 NA TRBJ2-5 TRBV29-1 13 CSIRTGEVYDQYF TGCAGCATAAGGACAGGGGAAGTCTACGACCAGTACTTC
TRBD2 NA TRBJ2-5 TRBV20-1 15 CSARRAGGPQETQYF TGCAGTGCTAGAAGGGCGGGAGGGCCTCAAGAGACCCAGTACTTC
NA few TRBJ2-4 TRBV28 12 CASSSPGGSQYF TGTGCCAGCAGTTCGCCGGGTGGAAGTCAGTACTTC
NA NA TRBJ2-7 TRBV12-5 16 CASGFSGSGKSYEQYF TGTGCTAGTGGTTTTTCGGGATCGGGGAAATCCTACGAGCAGTACTTC
NA NA TRBJ1-1 TRBV4-3 18 CASSQDVGPYAWGTEAFF TGCGCCAGCAGCCAAGATGTGGGACCCTACGCCTGGGGGACTGAAGCTTTCTTT
TRBD2 NA TRBJ2-5 TRBV28 15 CASRRSGGAKETQYF TGTGCCAGCAGACGTAGCGGGGGGGCCAAAGAGACCCAGTACTTC
NA NA TRBJ2-7 TRBV9 16 CASSGTSASPTYEQYF TGTGCCAGCAGCGGGACCTCGGCTAGCCCTACCTACGAGCAGTACTTC
TRBD2 few TRBJ2-4 TRBV12-3/TRBV12-4 14 CASSSSGGGDIQYF TGTGCCAGCAGCAGTAGCGGGGGGGGTGACATTCAGTACTTC
TRBD1 few TRBJ1-6 TRBV9 15 CASSTTGEHNSPLHF TGTGCCAGCAGCACGACAGGGGAACATAATTCACCCCTCCACTTT
NA NA TRBJ2-7 TRBV28 18 CASSLPTNRRTGSYEQYF TGTGCCAGCAGTTTACCCACTAACCGCCGGACCGGCTCCTACGAGCAGTACTTC
TRBD2 NA TRBJ2-5 TRBV6-5 15 CASSYSPLAEETQYF TGTGCCAGCAGTTACTCACCTCTAGCGGAAGAGACCCAGTACTTC
NA few TRBJ2-5 TRBV29-1 13 CSVEGGEAETQYF TGCAGCGTTGAAGGGGGGGAGGCAGAGACCCAGTACTTC
TRBD1 NA TRBJ2-5 TRBV9 17 CASSVETVRGPNETQYF TGTGCCAGCAGCGTAGAAACGGTCAGGGGGCCAAACGAGACCCAGTACTTC
NA few TRBJ2-5 TRBV2 16 CASSQGERGIQETQYF TGTGCCAGCAGCCAAGGGGAGAGGGGGATCCAAGAGACCCAGTACTTC
NA few TRBJ2-3 TRBV29-1 13 CSVSGVGTDTQYF TGCAGCGTTTCGGGGGTTGGCACAGATACGCAGTATTTT
NA NA TRBJ2-5 TRBV7-2 16 CASSLGNVGGRKTQYF TGTGCCAGCAGCTTAGGCAATGTGGGGGGTCGGAAGACCCAGTACTTC